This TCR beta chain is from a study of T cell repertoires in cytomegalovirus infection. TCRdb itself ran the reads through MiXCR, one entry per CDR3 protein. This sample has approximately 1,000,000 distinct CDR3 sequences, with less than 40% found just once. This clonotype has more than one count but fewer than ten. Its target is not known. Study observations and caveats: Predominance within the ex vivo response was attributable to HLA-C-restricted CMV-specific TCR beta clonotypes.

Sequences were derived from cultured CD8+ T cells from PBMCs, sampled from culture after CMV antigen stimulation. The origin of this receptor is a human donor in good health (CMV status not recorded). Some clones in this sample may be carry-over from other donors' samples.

The CDR3 coding sequence is TGTGCCAGCAGCTTGAAAGGGGAGCTGTTTTTT. Residues: CASSLKGELFF. The chain links TRBV7-6 to TRBJ2-2, with D hard to call. The CDR3 runs to 11 residues. V dropped 3 bases and J dropped 8 bases, with 4 bases sitting between them. Germline CDR1 is SGHVS and CDR2 is FNYEAQ.